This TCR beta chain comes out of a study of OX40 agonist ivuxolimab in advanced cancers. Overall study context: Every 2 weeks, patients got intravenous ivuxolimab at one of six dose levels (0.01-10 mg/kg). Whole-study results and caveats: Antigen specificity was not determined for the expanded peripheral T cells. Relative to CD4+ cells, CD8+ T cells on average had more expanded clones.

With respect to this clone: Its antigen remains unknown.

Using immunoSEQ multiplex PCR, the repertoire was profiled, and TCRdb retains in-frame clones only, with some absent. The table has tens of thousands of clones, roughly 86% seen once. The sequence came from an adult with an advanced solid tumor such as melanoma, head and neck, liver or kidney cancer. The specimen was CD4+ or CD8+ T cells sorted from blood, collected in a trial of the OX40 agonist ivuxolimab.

The DNA of the CDR3 is TGTGCTAGTGGTAACGGACACTCCTCCGGGGAGCTGTTTTTT. It yields the protein CASGNGHSSGELFF. The chain is built from TRBV12-5 and TRBJ2-2, with D perhaps matching TRBD1 (5 bases). Germline V gene lookup returns CDR1 LGHNT and CDR2 FRNRAP. Trimming shortened V by 5 bases and J by 6 bases, and 13 bases separated the two germline ends. This CDR3 spans 14 amino acids.